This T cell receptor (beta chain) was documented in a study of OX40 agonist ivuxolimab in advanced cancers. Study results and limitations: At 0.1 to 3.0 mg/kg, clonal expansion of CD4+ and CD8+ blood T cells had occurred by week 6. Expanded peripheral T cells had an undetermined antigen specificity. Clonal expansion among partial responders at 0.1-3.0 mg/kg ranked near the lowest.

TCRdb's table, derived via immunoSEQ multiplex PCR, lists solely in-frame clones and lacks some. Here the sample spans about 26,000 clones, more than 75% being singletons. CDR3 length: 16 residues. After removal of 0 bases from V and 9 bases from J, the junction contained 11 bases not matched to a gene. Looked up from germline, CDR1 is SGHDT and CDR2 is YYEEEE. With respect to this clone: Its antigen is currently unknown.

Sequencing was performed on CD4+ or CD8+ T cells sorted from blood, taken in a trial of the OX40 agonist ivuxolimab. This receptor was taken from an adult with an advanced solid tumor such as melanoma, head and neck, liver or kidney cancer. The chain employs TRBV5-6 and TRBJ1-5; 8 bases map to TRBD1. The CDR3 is CASSLGAGGALMPQHF. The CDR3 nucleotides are TGTGCCAGCAGCTTGGGGGCAGGGGGCGCCTTGATGCCCCAGCATTTT.